These T cell receptor beta chains were read from a single sample in a study of cytomegalovirus exposure and HLA in healthy donors. TCRdb's copy holds only in-frame clones and misses some; the assay was immunoSEQ multiplex PCR. In total, the table holds tens of thousands of clones. Sample: PBMCs. Receptors were obtained from a woman aged 25-40 years in good health and CMV-seronegative. CDR3s include the opening cysteine and the closing phenylalanine or tryptophan. Fields, in order: CDR3 protein, CDR3 DNA, CDR3 length, V gene, J gene, D gene. The D gene is left open where the match is weak.

CDR3: CASSPSKRGYNEQFF
DNA: TGTGCCAGCTCACCATCGAAGCGGGGATACAATGAGCAGTTCTTC
length: 15
V: TRBV18
J: TRBJ2-1
D: TRBD2

CDR3: CASSFGDAGGGNEQFF
DNA: TGCGCCAGCAGCTTTGGGGACGCGGGAGGGGGAAATGAGCAGTTCTTC
length: 16
V: TRBV5-1
J: TRBJ2-1
D: TRBD2

CDR3: CASSRGYPSYEQYF
DNA: TGTGCCAGCAGCCGAGGGTACCCTTCCTACGAGCAGTACTTC
length: 14
V: TRBV5-6
J: TRBJ2-7
D: -

CDR3: CASSLGLAGGLGEQFF
DNA: TGTGCCAGCAGCTTGGGACTAGCGGGAGGATTGGGTGAGCAGTTCTTC
length: 16
V: TRBV11-3
J: TRBJ2-1
D: TRBD2

CDR3: CASRAWRDTDTQYF
DNA: TGCGCCAGCAGAGCCTGGAGGGACACAGATACGCAGTATTTT
length: 14
V: TRBV5-1
J: TRBJ2-3
D: -

CDR3: CASRGQGLSNTEAFF
DNA: TGTGCCAGCAGAGGACAGGGTCTTTCGAACACTGAAGCTTTCTTT
length: 15
V: TRBV5-4
J: TRBJ1-1
D: TRBD1

CDR3: CASSYPIRGISYEQYF
DNA: TGTGCCAGCAGTTACCCCATCAGGGGTATCTCCTACGAGCAGTACTTC
length: 16
V: TRBV6-7
J: TRBJ2-7
D: -

CDR3: CSVRLNEKLFF
DNA: TGCAGCGTTCGGTTGAATGAAAAACTGTTTTTT
length: 11
V: TRBV29-1
J: TRBJ1-4
D: -

CDR3: CASSLVGSRAYEQYF
DNA: TGCGCCAGCAGCTTGGTCGGGAGCCGAGCCTACGAGCAGTACTTC
length: 15
V: TRBV5-1
J: TRBJ2-7
D: -

CDR3: CASSDRTGENYGYTF
DNA: TGCGCCAGCAGCGACCGGACAGGGGAAAACTATGGCTACACCTTC
length: 15
V: TRBV5-1
J: TRBJ1-2
D: TRBD1

CDR3: CATRGVGGSNEQFF
DNA: TGTGCCACCAGGGGGGTGGGGGGAAGTAATGAGCAGTTCTTC
length: 14
V: TRBV15
J: TRBJ2-1
D: -

CDR3: CASSFSGTNTEAFF
DNA: TGTGCCAGCAGTTTTTCGGGGACTAACACTGAAGCTTTCTTT
length: 14
V: TRBV6-5
J: TRBJ1-1
D: -

CDR3: CASSKGAVDTQYF
DNA: TGTGCCAGCAGTAAGGGGGCTGTAGATACGCAGTATTTT
length: 13
V: TRBV25-1
J: TRBJ2-3
D: TRBD1

CDR3: CAWSEREGQPQHF
DNA: TGTGCCTGGAGTGAAAGGGAGGGTCAGCCCCAGCATTTT
length: 13
V: TRBV30
J: TRBJ1-5
D: -

CDR3: CASSSLGTSGWSSYNEQFF
DNA: TGTGCCAGCAGCTCCCTAGGGACTAGCGGGTGGAGCTCCTACAATGAGCAGTTCTTC
length: 19
V: TRBV7-8
J: TRBJ2-1
D: TRBD2

CDR3: CASSKLGQMNTEAFF
DNA: TGTGCCAGTAGTAAACTGGGACAGATGAACACTGAAGCTTTCTTT
length: 15
V: TRBV19
J: TRBJ1-1
D: TRBD1

CDR3: CASSLSTGTPLHF
DNA: TGTGCCAGCAGCCTATCGACAGGGACACCCCTCCACTTT
length: 13
V: TRBV7-9
J: TRBJ1-6
D: TRBD1

CDR3: CASSLAGGRGYTF
DNA: TGTGCCAGCAGCTTGGCGGGGGGGAGAGGCTACACCTTC
length: 13
V: TRBV5-4
J: TRBJ1-2
D: -

CDR3: CASTRTSGSSIGETQYF
DNA: TGCGCCAGCACGCGGACTAGCGGGAGTAGTATAGGGGAGACCCAGTACTTC
length: 17
V: TRBV10-1
J: TRBJ2-5
D: TRBD2

CDR3: CASRPWAGGGWGETQYF
DNA: TGTGCAAGTCGCCCCTGGGCGGGAGGGGGATGGGGGGAGACCCAGTACTTC
length: 17
V: TRBV12-2
J: TRBJ2-5
D: -

CDR3: CASSLATSGLGADHTQYF
DNA: TGCGCCAGCAGCTTGGCTACTAGCGGGTTGGGGGCGGATCATACGCAGTATTTT
length: 18
V: TRBV5-1
J: TRBJ2-3
D: TRBD2

CDR3: CASSLRDSYEQYF
DNA: TGTGCCAGCAGCTTGCGGGACTCCTACGAGCAGTACTTC
length: 13
V: TRBV5-5
J: TRBJ2-7
D: -

CDR3: CASSFPGRTDGYTF
DNA: TGTGCCAGCAGCTTTCCAGGGAGGACGGATGGCTACACCTTC
length: 14
V: TRBV5-5
J: TRBJ1-2
D: -

CDR3: CAWIREGEKDTEAFF
DNA: TGTGCCTGGATTCGGGAGGGGGAGAAGGACACTGAAGCTTTCTTT
length: 15
V: TRBV30
J: TRBJ1-1
D: -

CDR3: CASTPGDTEAFF
DNA: TGTGCCAGTACCCCCGGTGACACTGAAGCTTTCTTT
length: 12
V: TRBV19
J: TRBJ1-1
D: -

CDR3: CASSYRGLNTGELFF
DNA: TGTGCCAGCAGTTACCGCGGACTTAACACCGGGGAGCTGTTTTTT
length: 15
V: TRBV6-5
J: TRBJ2-2
D: -

CDR3: CAWSVRGGLGNEQFF
DNA: TGTGCCTGGAGTGTTCGAGGGGGTTTAGGCAATGAGCAGTTCTTC
length: 15
V: TRBV30
J: TRBJ2-1
D: -

CDR3: CASSLGSGTSGNEQFF
DNA: TGTGCCAGCAGCTTAGGGTCCGGGACTAGCGGCAATGAGCAGTTCTTC
length: 16
V: TRBV7-9
J: TRBJ2-1
D: TRBD2

CDR3: CASSPSQGTEAFF
DNA: TGTGCCAGCTCACCTTCGCAGGGGACTGAAGCTTTCTTT
length: 13
V: TRBV18
J: TRBJ1-1
D: -

CDR3: CASSYKGDEQYF
DNA: TGTGCCAGCAGTTACAAGGGGGACGAGCAGTACTTC
length: 12
V: TRBV6-6
J: TRBJ2-7
D: -

CDR3: CASSSLTGMNTEAFF
DNA: TGTGCCAGCAGCTCCTTGACAGGGATGAACACTGAAGCTTTCTTT
length: 15
V: TRBV7-9
J: TRBJ1-1
D: TRBD1

CDR3: CASSGTAEAFF
DNA: TGTGCCAGCTCGGGGACAGCTGAAGCTTTCTTT
length: 11
V: TRBV18
J: TRBJ1-1
D: TRBD1